Listed here are 28 T cell receptor beta chains from one sample, sequenced in a study of prognosis after radiotherapy for stage I lung cancer. With two-round multiplex PCR, TCR beta CDR3 sequences were amplified from genomic DNA. Amplification in first-round PCR relied on primers specific to each TRBV and TRBJ gene. TCRdb re-analysed the multiplex PCR reads in MiXCR, keeping a single row per CDR3 protein. The sample lists approximately 30,000 distinct CDR3 sequences; about 42% were seen once. The material was PBMCs, obtained before or after stereotactic body radiation therapy (not recorded which). The receptors were gathered from a donor aged 50 or older with non-small cell lung cancer.

By sample fraction, this clonotype is medium-sized (0.01 to 0.1%). This rearrangement joins TRBV28 to TRBJ1-6, with D possibly TRBD1 on 6 matching bases. Germline V CDR1 and CDR2: MDHEN, SYDVKM. The V end was cut by 10 bases, the J end by 8 bases, with 12 bases between. This CDR3 region has 12 residues. This CDR3 is CAIGQTDSPLHF. The CDR3 bases are TGTGCCATCGGACAGACAGATTCACCCCTCCACTTT.

CDR3 residues: CSVPSSGNTF. CDR3 nucleotide sequence: TGCAGTGTCCCTAGCTCTGGAAACACCTTC. The gene calls are TRBV20-1 and TRBJ1-2; D unclear. CDR1 DFQATT and CDR2 SNEGSKA come from the germline V gene (reference sequence). Trimming stripped 7 bases from V and 12 bases from J, with 15 bases between. The CDR3 extends over 10 amino acids.

Ten or more counts support this clonotype. The CDR3 sequence is CASSFHRYSNQPQHF. The CDR3 nucleotides are TGTGCCAGCAGTTTCCACAGATATAGCAATCAGCCCCAGCATTTT. The gene calls are TRBV28 and TRBJ1-5, with unresolved D. Germline lookup yields CDR1 MDHEN and CDR2 SYDVKM. V dropped 3 bases and J dropped 0 bases, with 9 bases sitting between them. This CDR3 is 15 amino acids long.

In its sample, this clonotype was seen many times. The rearrangement links TRBV4-2 to TRBJ2-5; weak D call: TRBD2 (6 bases). The CDR3 is 15 residues long. CDR1 and CDR2 (germline): LGHNA, YNFKEQ. V was pared by 0 bases and J by 3 bases, with 11 bases between. CDR3 residues: CASSQDTGGEETQYF. CDR3 DNA: TGTGCCAGCAGCCAAGACACAGGAGGGGAAGAGACCCAGTACTTC.

This chain uses TRBV27 with TRBJ1-2, with D perhaps TRBD1 (6 bases). Germline V CDR1 and CDR2: MNHEY, SMNVEV (reference sequence). The CDR3 runs 16 residues. Trimming took 5 bases from V and 5 from J, leaving 21 bases between them. Here the CDR3 DNA reads TGTGCCAGCAGTCCAGCCATCCCCACAGGGATGTATGGCTACACCTTC. Its translation is CASSPAIPTGMYGYTF.

This clonotype was seen many times. The genes are TRBV19 and TRBJ2-1; 9 nucleotides agree with TRBD2. CDR3 size: 15 residues. Losses at the gene ends were 6 bases for V and 6 bases for J; bases not matched to a gene: 9. The germline CDR1 and CDR2 sequences are LNHDA and SQIVND (reference sequence). This chain's CDR3 is CASRRAGGQSNEQFF. CDR3 sequence (DNA): TGTGCCAGTAGGAGGGCGGGAGGGCAAAGCAATGAGCAGTTCTTC.

This clonotype was detected ten times or more. This chain connects TRBV11-3 to TRBJ2-2; tentatively, D is TRBD2 (5 bases). Trimming removed 1 base from V and 8 bases from J, with 14 bases in between. The CDR3 extends over 15 amino acids. Germline CDR1 is SGHNT and CDR2 is YENEEA. CDR3 sequence (DNA): TGTGCCAGCAGCTTAGCGGTGGCGGGTGTTGGGGAGCTGTTTTTT. Translated: CASSLAVAGVGELFF.

This clonotype was detected only once. This likely reflects a read error, since a far larger clone is one base away. The chain has TRBV28 and TRBJ2-4; TRBD1 aligns across 11 bases. The J call may be wrong; the DNA end is better matched by TRBJ2-1. The CDR3 contains 16 residues. Germline V gene sequence: CDR1 MDHEN, CDR2 SYDVKM. CDR3 DNA: TGTGCCAGCAGTTCCACCGGGACAGGGGGTTTCTATGATCAGTTCTTC. As protein: CASSSTGTGGFYDQFF.

The sample holds many counts of this clonotype. The chain links TRBV20-1 to TRBJ1-4, with D unclear. Trimming took 3 bases from V and 0 from J, leaving 8 bases between them. The CDR3 contains 14 residues. The germline V gene has CDR1 DFQATT and CDR2 SNEGSKA (reference sequence). CDR3 bases: TGCAGTGCTAGCCCGGCGTCAACTAATGAAAAACTGTTTTTT. Translation gives CSASPASTNEKLFF.

This clonotype is classed as medium-sized. The chain recombines TRBV6-4 with TRBJ2-2; TRBD2 matches 7 bases. The CDR3 has 16 residues. Germline V gene sequence: CDR1 MRHNA, CDR2 SNTAGT. V was pared by 3 bases and J by 6 bases, with 10 bases of the junction left unmatched. The chain's CDR3 is CASSESGGVGSGELFF. CDR3 in DNA: TGTGCCAGCAGTGAGAGTGGGGGGGTCGGGTCCGGGGAGCTGTTTTTT.

This clonotype was counted a few times. Just one base apart from a much larger clone, this may be a read error. The chain carries TRBV6-2 or TRBV6-3 and TRBJ1-2, with a tentative D call TRBD1 (5 bases). The V end lost 2 bases, the J end lost 0 bases, and 10 bases lay between the germline ends. This CDR3 spans 15 amino acids. CDR1 and CDR2 from the germline V gene are MNHEY and SVGEGT. CDR3 residues: CASSYGGAANYGYTF. CDR3 in DNA: TGTGCCAGCAGTTACGGAGGGGCCGCTAACTATGGCTACACCTTC.

This clonotype was detected ten times or more. The CDR3 DNA sequence: TGCGCCAGCAGCTTGGGTAGCGCTACCTACGAGCAGTACTTC. Translation: CASSLGSATYEQYF. The V call is TRBV5-1, the J call TRBJ2-7; D possibly corresponds to TRBD2 (5 bases). The V gene's germline CDR1 is SGHRS and CDR2 YFSETQ. Between the trimmed V and J ends, which lost 0 bases and 2 bases, there was a span of 9 bases. The CDR3 covers 14 residues.

The chain uses TRBV28 and TRBJ2-7; D might be TRBD1 or TRBD2, each matching 6 bases. CDR3 size: 15 residues. In germline, CDR1 is MDHEN, CDR2 SYDVKM. V was clipped by 5 bases and J by 3 bases, with 17 bases between them. The CDR3 bases are TGTGCCAGCAGTCCTGGGGGGCATACAAACTACGAGCAGTACTTC. Translation: CASSPGGHTNYEQYF. The full variable domain, rest sourced from reference TRBV28 and TRBJ2-7, is DVKVTQSSRYLVKRTGEKVFLECVQDMDHENMFWYRQDPGLGLRLIYFSYDVKMKEKGDIPEGYSVSREKKERFSLILESASTNQTSMYLCASSPGGHTNYEQYFGPGTRLTVT.

This clonotype has at least ten counts. The rearrangement links TRBV19 to TRBJ2-3; maybe TRBD1 (6 bases). The germline CDR1 and CDR2 sequences are LNHDA and SQIVND (reference sequence). The CDR3 is 14 amino acids. Trimming took off 5 bases at V and 6 bases at J, with 15 bases between the two ends. DNA for the CDR3: TGTGCCAGTAGTCGACAGGCCGAATTGGATACGCAGTATTTT. As protein: CASSRQAELDTQYF.

This clonotype was seen a single time. One junction end does not reproduce the germline sequence, and a read error may be involved. The gene calls are TRBV7-6 and TRBJ2-1; tentatively, D is TRBD2 (5 bases). The CDR3 spans 14 residues. Germline V lookup: CDR1 SGHVS, CDR2 FNYEAQ. CDR3 loop: CASSPGNSVNEKFF. The CDR3 nucleotides read TGTGCCAGCAGCCCGGGGAATAGCGTTAATGAGAAGTTCTTC.

This clonotype was seen only once. A single base is all that separates this from a far larger clone, so a read error is likely. The CDR3 DNA reads TGTGCCAGCAGCCTATCGGGAGGGCCGGACGAGCAGTACTTC. As protein: CASSLSGGPDEQYF. This chain uses TRBV7-9 with TRBJ2-7; 8 bases are a match to TRBD2. Germline V CDR1 and CDR2: SEHNR, FQNEAQ (reference sequence). Trimming at V came to 5 bases and at J to 5 bases, leaving 8 bases not matched to a gene. The CDR3 consists of 14 residues.

In its sample, this clonotype was seen many times. V usage is TRBV7-2 and J usage is TRBJ2-7, with 7 bases fitting TRBD1. The CDR3 consists of 14 residues. Germline V CDR1 and CDR2: SGHTA, FQGNSA. J lost 3 bases, V lost 2 bases, and 4 bases had no gene match. CDR3 region: CASSLTGQFYEQYF. CDR3 in DNA: TGTGCCAGCAGCTTAACGGGACAGTTCTACGAGCAGTACTTC.

The chain is built from TRBV28 and TRBJ2-3, with unresolved D. V was clipped by 2 bases and J by 0 bases, with 9 bases between them. CDR1 and CDR2 (germline): MDHEN, SYDVKM. This CDR3 has 15 residues. The CDR3 region has the DNA TGTGCCAGCAGTTTAGTGACGACTAGCACAGATACGCAGTATTTT. This encodes CASSLVTTSTDTQYF.

CDR3 amino acids: CASSLNRIFYEQYF. CDR3 nucleotides: TGTGCCAGCAGTTTAAACAGGATTTTCTACGAGCAGTACTTC. The rearrangement uses TRBV28 and TRBJ2-7; tentative D call: TRBD1 (5 bases). Germline V gene data show CDR1 as MDHEN and CDR2 as SYDVKM. Trimming stripped 2 bases from V and 3 bases from J, with 11 bases between. CDR3 length: 14 residues.

About this clonotype: Since a much larger clone is just one base distant, this may be a read error. The rearrangement uses TRBV20-1 and TRBJ2-3, with 14 bases fitting TRBD2. This CDR3 is built from 15 residues. Germline V gene sequence: CDR1 DFQATT, CDR2 SNEGSKA (reference sequence). CDR3 region: CSAQTSGGALGTQCF. Here the CDR3 DNA reads TGCAGTGCTCAGACTAGCGGGGGGGCCCTCGGTACGCAGTGTTTT.

This clonotype was seen at least ten times. The chain combines TRBV6-1 with TRBJ2-1; D is unresolved. CDR3 length equals 13 residues. V was shortened by 6 bases and J by 2 bases, with 8 bases between the two germline ends. Germline CDR1 reads MNHNS; CDR2 reads SASEGT. CDR3 in amino acids: CASSLGTYNEQFF. For the CDR3, the DNA is TGTGCCAGCAGCCTAGGGACCTACAATGAGCAGTTCTTC.

Of note for this clonotype: The junction shows a germline mismatch at one end, possibly a read error. The rearrangement joins TRBV6-2 or TRBV6-3 to TRBJ2-2; D remains unclear. The length of the CDR3 is 15 residues. Germline V gives CDR1 MNHEY, CDR2 SVGEGT. In DNA, the CDR3 is TGTGCCAGCAGGGTTCCGGTACAGAACACCTGGGAGCTGTTTTTT. Translating it yields CASRVPVQNTWELFF.

In its sample, this clonotype was seen many times. The rearrangement uses TRBV18 and TRBJ2-5; perhaps TRBD1 as D (5 bases). V lost 3 bases, J lost 2 bases, and 10 bases lay in between. The CDR3 is 14 amino acids. In germline, CDR1 is KGHSH, CDR2 LQKENI. CDR3: CASSPGARQETQYF. Here the CDR3 DNA reads TGTGCCAGCTCACCTGGGGCGCGACAAGAGACCCAGTACTTC.

The chain uses TRBV11-3 and TRBJ2-7; the match to TRBD1 covers 9 bases. The CDR3 loop spans 14 amino acids. Germline assignment: CDR1 SGHNT and CDR2 YENEEA. V lost 1 base, J lost 5 bases, and 3 bases stayed unmatched. This chain's CDR3 is CASSLAGQGNEQYF. CDR3 nucleotides: TGTGCCAGCAGCTTAGCGGGACAGGGCAACGAGCAGTACTTC.

This clonotype was observed many times. The chain employs TRBV19 and TRBJ2-7; TRBD1 aligns across 11 bases. Losses at the gene ends were 4 bases for V and 10 bases for J; bases not matched to a gene: 9. CDR3 length equals 14 residues. In germline, CDR1 is LNHDA, CDR2 SQIVND (reference sequence). The CDR3 DNA reads as TGTGCCAGTAGTACTCAGGACAGGGGGCGGCAACAGTACTTC. The encoded protein is CASSTQDRGRQQYF. The variable domain in full, completed from reference TRBV19 and TRBJ2-7, reads DGGITQSPKYLFRKEGQNVTLSCEQNLNHDAMYWYRQDPGQGLRLIYYSQIVNDFQKGDIAEGYSVSREKKESFPLTVTSAQKNPTAFYLCASSTQDRGRQQYFGPGTRLTVT.

This clonotype was counted a few times. It differs at one base from a far larger clone, so likely a read error. The V call is TRBV6-1, the J call TRBJ2-1; D may match TRBD1 or TRBD2 (5 bases each). V lost 8 bases and J lost 10, with 27 bases in between. Germline values: CDR1 MNHNS, CDR2 SASEGT. The CDR3 has 16 residues. This CDR3 is CASALTPESGGYEQFF. Written as DNA, the CDR3 is TGTGCCAGCGCCCTGACCCCGGAAAGTGGGGGATACGAGCAGTTCTTC.

About this clonotype itself: This likely traces to a read error, being one base from a far larger clone. The V gene is TRBV6-2 or TRBV6-3, the J gene TRBJ2-7, with 12 positions matching TRBD1. Per germline, CDR1 MNHEY and CDR2 SVGEGT. This CDR3 is 15 amino acids long. CDR3 sequence (DNA): TGTGCCAGCAGTGTTTCGGGACAGGGGGCTTACGAGCATTACTTC. Translated, it gives CASSVSGQGAYEHYF.

This clonotype was counted ten times or more. The junction departs from the called germline gene at one end, perhaps through a read error. The CDR3 nucleotides are TGTGCTAGCAGCTCGGGGGGTCGCCGAGAGACCCAGTACTTC. It specifies CASSSGGRRETQYF. V and J are TRBV7-7 and TRBJ2-5; 7 bases line up with TRBD2. The germline gives CDR1 SSHAT, CDR2 FNYEAQ (reference sequence). This CDR3 is built from 14 residues.